This T cell receptor (beta chain) stems from a study of PD-1 blockade in classical Hodgkin lymphoma. In regard to this clone: Its target is unknown.

V lost 7 bases to trimming and J lost 4 bases, with 9 bases between them. This CDR3 comprises 12 residues. Germline-derived CDR1 and CDR2 are SEHNR and FQNEAQ (reference sequence). Notes on the study in general: Any patient who commenced nivolumab under 1 year after ASCT was excluded. Newly diagnosed patients had diversity similar to the baseline diversity of complete responders. Baseline TCR diversity was reportedly lower in newly diagnosed patients than healthy donors.

After autologous stem cell transplantation all patients relapsed, and prior brentuximab vedotin exposure differed between cohorts. Best response was recorded as complete response, partial response or progressive disease. The data were produced by immunoSEQ multiplex PCR, yet TCRdb's version contains in-frame clones alone and is incomplete. The sample contains about 93,000 clones, roughly 91% of which appear only once. The chain carries TRBV7-9 and TRBJ2-3; D may be TRBD2 (5 bases). This clonotype was sampled from a human donor with classical Hodgkin lymphoma. The material was peripheral blood mononuclear cells (PBMCs), obtained before the second cycle of nivolumab. The CDR3 DNA follows: TGTGCCAGCAAGACGGGGTCAGATACGCAGTATTTT. Translating it yields CASKTGSDTQYF.